The T cell receptor (beta chain) under discussion was sequenced for a study of shared clonotypes between healthy human individuals. In the study overall: For every donor, three CD4 naive, three CD4 memory, two CD8 naive and one CD8 memory plates were used. Findings and caveats of the study: Investigators expected sequencing depth to affect clonotype sharing among donors.

The donor population consisted of healthy HIV-negative adults with no recent acute infections or vaccinations. This CDR3 comprises 15 residues. The germline V gene has CDR1 SGHAT and CDR2 FQNNGV. V was clipped by 1 base and J by 5 bases; unmatched bases: 5. Produced via immunoSEQ multiplex PCR; TCRdb's table is partial and in-frame only. The table has about 1 million clones, around 74% seen once. Remarks on this clone: What it binds is not known.

Specimen: memory CD4+ T cells sorted from blood. This sample's subset: CD45RA-negative fraction. This sequence was found in a man aged 18 to 30 in good health. The chain is built from TRBV11-2 and TRBJ2-7, with 10 bases fitting TRBD1. The CDR3 coding sequence is TGTGCCAGCAGCTTAGGGGGGGACAGGGGTCACGAGCAGTACTTC. Protein sequence: CASSLGGDRGHEQYF.